This entry lists 29 T cell receptor beta chains sequenced from one sample in a study of T cells in narcolepsy. The method was immunoSEQ multiplex PCR; TCRdb's version includes in-frame clones alone and lacks a portion of them. The sample yields some 32,000 clones, approximately 80% seen once. Sequenced input: CD45RA- memory CD4+ T cells from PBMCs. These receptors all come from a human donor with narcolepsy.

In this sample, this clone turned up a few times. V usage is TRBV5-1 and J usage is TRBJ1-4; 9 bases map to TRBD1. In germline, CDR1 is SGHRS, CDR2 YFSETQ. The CDR3 spans 18 residues. V shed 3 bases, J shed 2 bases, and the junction held 11 bases outside the gene matches. The CDR3 DNA is TGCGCCAGCAGCTGGGGAACAGGGGGCAGGGGGACTAATGAAAAACTGTTTTTT. It codes for CASSWGTGGRGTNEKLFF.

V gene TRBV29-1 combines with J gene TRBJ1-2; perhaps TRBD1 as D (5 bases). V lost 4 bases and J lost 7, with 34 bases in between. CDR1 is SQVTM, CDR2 ANQGSEA, per germline. This CDR3 region has 19 residues. The CDR3 DNA reads TGCAGCGTTGGTGGGGGTAATACCGGGCCACACTCATGGTTGGTTGGCTACACCTTC. This gives the protein CSVGGGNTGPHSWLVGYTF.

This clone was counted a single time. J is TRBJ1-2 and V is TRBV19, with D perhaps matching TRBD1 (6 bases). The germline V and J ends were trimmed by 5 bases and 4 bases, with 20 bases remaining between them. Per the germline V gene, CDR1 is LNHDA and CDR2 is SQIVND (reference sequence). This CDR3 has 16 residues. The CDR3 nucleotides read TGTGCCAGTAGTCCCCGCGCGGGGGCGCGGGTCTATGGCTACACCTTC. As protein: CASSPRAGARVYGYTF.

This chain connects TRBV30 to TRBJ2-1; no clear D. Per germline, CDR1 GTSNPN and CDR2 SVGIG (reference sequence). The CDR3 is 14 residues long. Trimming left V 2 bases short and J 9 bases short, with 17 bases between. The CDR3 region has the DNA TGTGCCTGGAGTCCCAAGGGCCAGGTTCCTGAGCAGTTCTTC. Amino acids: CAWSPKGQVPEQFF.

The gene calls are TRBV5-1 and TRBJ2-7, with D tentatively TRBD2 (6 bases). V lost 4 bases and J lost 5, with 16 bases in between. The CDR3 has 14 amino acids. Germline V gene lookup returns CDR1 SGHRS and CDR2 YFSETQ. The CDR3 is CASSRPGGIDEQYF. The CDR3, as DNA: TGCGCCAGCAGCCGCCCTGGAGGGATCGACGAGCAGTACTTC.

This chain links TRBV12-2 with TRBJ2-7; TRBD2 is taken as the D call from the table, unchecked against the DNA. TRBV12-2 is designated a pseudogene. CDR3 length equals 15 residues. CDR3 coding DNA: TGTGCAAGTCGCTTCAAGGAGTGGCGGGAGTACGAGCAGTACTTC. As protein: CASRFKEWREYEQYF.

J is TRBJ2-2 and V is TRBV19, with D uncertain. The germline CDR1 and CDR2 sequences are LNHDA and SQIVND (reference sequence). V was pared by 3 bases and J by 2 bases, with 7 bases between. The CDR3 spans 14 residues. The CDR3 DNA sequence: TGTGCCAGTAGTATGAACAGAAACACCGGGGAGCTGTTTTTT. It codes for CASSMNRNTGELFF.

CDR3 residues: CASSISSSGNTIYF. The CDR3 DNA reads as TGTGCCAGTAGTATATCGAGCTCTGGAAACACCATATATTTT. The chain uses TRBV19 and TRBJ1-3; D not resolved. The germline V and J ends were trimmed by 2 bases and 0 bases, with 5 bases remaining between them. The CDR3 runs to 14 residues. From germline, CDR1 is LNHDA and CDR2 SQIVND (reference sequence).

The chain employs TRBV7-6 and TRBJ2-2, with D possibly being TRBD1 (5 bases). V dropped 1 base and J dropped 5 bases, with 11 bases sitting between them. This CDR3 region has 15 residues. Germline CDR1 reads SGHVS; CDR2 reads FNYEAQ. The CDR3 spells CASSLGIPGTGELFF. CDR3 bases: TGTGCCAGCAGCTTAGGTATCCCAGGGACCGGGGAGCTGTTTTTT.

This rearrangement joins TRBV7-2 to TRBJ1-5; TRBD1 aligns across 7 bases. V lost 5 bases and J lost 2; bases outside the gene matches: 6. CDR3 length: 15 residues. CDR1 is SGHTA and CDR2 is FQGNSA in the germline V gene. The CDR3: CASSQTGVGNQPQHF. Here the CDR3 DNA reads TGTGCCAGCAGCCAAACAGGGGTCGGCAATCAGCCCCAGCATTTT.

About this clone itself: The sample carries other DNA sequences with the same CDR3. The rearrangement links TRBV7-9 to TRBJ2-2, with 8 bases that match TRBD2. The CDR3 consists of 15 residues. Trimming cost V 3 bases and J 0 bases; bases outside gene matches: 0. Germline V lookup: CDR1 SEHNR, CDR2 FQNEAQ (reference sequence). The CDR3 sequence: CASSLGLANTGELFF. DNA of the CDR3: TGTGCCAGCAGCTTGGGACTAGCGAACACCGGGGAGCTGTTTTTT.

The chain has TRBV6-5 and TRBJ2-7, with D possibly being TRBD2 (6 bases). CDR3 length equals 16 residues. The V end lost 1 base, the J end lost 2 bases, and 15 bases lay between the germline ends. The germline gives CDR1 MNHEY, CDR2 SVGAGI. The CDR3 DNA follows: TGTGCCAGCAGTTACTTGAACTTGGGACTCCCCTACGAGCAGTACTTC. Translation gives CASSYLNLGLPYEQYF.

In this sample, this clone turned up once. Mismatch with germline at one junction end may stem from a read error. The gene calls are TRBV20-1 and TRBJ2-1; 14 nucleotides align to TRBD2. CDR3 length equals 11 residues. Per germline, CDR1 DFQATT and CDR2 SNEGSKA (reference sequence). The CDR3 DNA follows: TGCAGTGCTATGGGACTAGCGGGAGCGCTCTTC. This gives the protein CSAMGLAGALF.

The J gene is TRBJ2-3, the V gene TRBV5-1, with a weak D call TRBD2 (5 bases). CDR3 length equals 16 residues. In germline, CDR1 is SGHRS, CDR2 YFSETQ. Trimming left V 3 bases short and J 0 bases short, with 14 bases between. The CDR3 DNA reads TGCGCCAGCAGCTCGGCGGGTCTGACTAGCACAGATACGCAGTATTTT. Translating gives CASSSAGLTSTDTQYF.

This clone came up a few times. CDR3 loop: CASSPLQGREQYF. CDR3 DNA: TGTGCCAGCAGCCCTTTACAGGGTCGAGAGCAGTACTTC. The chain uses TRBV7-9 and TRBJ2-7; a possible D gene is TRBD1 (6 bases). The germline V gene has CDR1 SEHNR and CDR2 FQNEAQ (reference sequence). The CDR3 length is 13 residues. V was shortened by 5 bases and J by 7 bases, with 15 bases between the two germline ends.

This chain links TRBV6-5 with TRBJ2-7; 7 positions agree with TRBD2. Trimming at V came to 7 bases and at J to 2 bases, leaving 11 bases not matched to a gene. Germline CDR1 MNHEY, CDR2 SVGAGI. The length of the CDR3 is 15 residues. The CDR3 loop is CASTKGASGTYEQYF. The CDR3 DNA follows: TGTGCCAGCACCAAGGGCGCTAGCGGCACCTACGAGCAGTACTTC.

The chain joins TRBV6-5 to TRBJ2-7, with TRBD1 identical over 10 bases. This CDR3 contains 14 residues. With V trimmed by 4 bases and J by 6 bases, 6 bases remained unmatched. Germline CDR1 reads MNHEY; CDR2 reads SVGAGI. The CDR3 loop is CASSSPGQGSEQYF. In nucleotides, the CDR3 is TGTGCCAGCAGTTCTCCGGGACAGGGGTCCGAGCAGTACTTC.

V usage is TRBV6-1 and J usage is TRBJ1-6; TRBD1 aligns across 7 bases. With 2 bases clipped from V and 0 bases from J, the junction kept 7 bases outside the gene matches. The CDR3 consists of 18 residues. Germline loops: CDR1 MNHNS, CDR2 SASEGT. CDR3 protein: CASSELGGRSSYNSPLHF. CDR3 DNA: TGTGCCAGCAGTGAACTAGGGGGCCGGAGCTCCTATAATTCACCCCTCCACTTT.

This clone is a singleton in its sample. V gene TRBV28 combines with J gene TRBJ2-3, with TRBD2 matching 12 bases. Trimming cost V 8 bases and J 2 bases; bases outside gene matches: 11. The germline CDR1 and CDR2 sequences are MDHEN and SYDVKM. The CDR3 covers 17 residues. CDR3 DNA: TGTGCCAGCCCCCCGCCACTAGCGGGGGGACTCACAGATACGCAGTATTTT. The encoded protein is CASPPPLAGGLTDTQYF.

This chain connects TRBV5-1 to TRBJ1-1; 8 bases line up with TRBD1. With V trimmed by 3 bases and J by 4 bases, 8 bases remained unmatched. The CDR3 consists of 15 residues. Looked up from germline, CDR1 is SGHRS and CDR2 is YFSETQ. CDR3 bases: TGCGCCAGCAGCTCGACCAACACAGGGGGCACTGAAGCTTTCTTT. Its protein product is CASSSTNTGGTEAFF.

The chain employs TRBV5-4 and TRBJ2-5; 10 bases agree with TRBD2. Germline CDR1 SGHNT, CDR2 YYREEE (reference sequence). V trimming: 3 bases; J trimming: 11 bases; junction bases outside the gene matches: 16. This CDR3 has 16 residues. CDR3 protein: CASSSPLAGVGREQYF. The CDR3 bases are TGTGCCAGCAGCTCTCCCCTAGCGGGAGTGGGGCGGGAGCAGTACTTC.

The chain joins TRBV10-3 to TRBJ1-2, with 8 bases aligning to TRBD1. The CDR3 spans 15 residues. V lost 4 bases, J lost 1 base, and 5 bases stayed unmatched. Germline CDR1 and CDR2: ENHRY and SYGVKD. In DNA form, the CDR3 reads TGTGCCATCAGTGCAACAGGGGGTGTTAACTATGGCTACACCTTC. This encodes CAISATGGVNYGYTF.

The rearrangement links TRBV5-6 to TRBJ2-7, with D perhaps matching TRBD1 or TRBD2 (5 bases each). Per the germline V gene, CDR1 is SGHDT and CDR2 is YYEEEE. Between the trimmed V and J ends, which lost 6 bases and 3 bases, there was a span of 22 bases. This CDR3 has 16 amino acids. In DNA form, the CDR3 reads TGTGCCAGCACCAAAGGCCCCATTGGGGGAATCTACGAGCAGTACTTC. Residues: CASTKGPIGGIYEQYF.

The chain is built from TRBV28 and TRBJ2-4, with TRBD1 as a possible D gene (6 bases). The germline CDR1 and CDR2 sequences are MDHEN and SYDVKM. The CDR3 is made up of 15 amino acids. V was cut by 2 bases and J by 6 bases, with 14 bases left in between. CDR3 DNA sequence: TGTGCCAGCAGTTTACAGGCACAGGGTGGAAACATTCAGTACTTC. Amino acid sequence: CASSLQAQGGNIQYF.

This chain uses TRBV2 with TRBJ2-1; 7 nucleotides align to TRBD1. With 5 bases clipped from V and 6 bases from J, the junction kept 4 bases outside the gene matches. Germline CDR1 SNHLY, CDR2 FYNNEI. The CDR3 extends over 13 amino acids. The CDR3 DNA follows: TGTGCCAGCAGTTCTGACAGGGCCAATGAGCAGTTCTTC. It yields the protein CASSSDRANEQFF.

V gene TRBV5-6 combines with J gene TRBJ2-1; 9 bases match TRBD2. Trimming cost V 4 bases and J 6 bases; bases outside gene matches: 14. Germline values: CDR1 SGHDT, CDR2 YYEEEE. This CDR3 has 17 residues. The CDR3 is CASSPVAGGLTFNEQFF. The DNA of the CDR3 is TGTGCCAGCAGCCCGGTGGCGGGGGGGCTCACCTTCAATGAGCAGTTCTTC.

The V call is TRBV5-4, the J call TRBJ2-2; TRBD2 aligns across 11 bases. Germline lookup yields CDR1 SGHNT and CDR2 YYREEE (reference sequence). This CDR3 region has 15 residues. V shed 0 bases, J shed 6 bases, and the junction held 1 base outside the gene matches. The CDR3 here is CASSLGGLAAGELFF. The CDR3 DNA is TGTGCCAGCAGCTTGGGGGGACTAGCGGCCGGGGAGCTGTTTTTT.

The chain joins TRBV4-2 to TRBJ2-5, with TRBD2 matching 10 bases. V was pared by 3 bases and J by 5 bases, with 6 bases of the junction left unmatched. The CDR3 extends over 15 amino acids. CDR1 and CDR2 (germline): LGHNA, YNFKEQ. CDR3 DNA: TGTGCCAGCAGCCAGTTTAGCGGGGGGCGTGAGACCCAGTACTTC. It specifies CASSQFSGGRETQYF.

The gene calls are TRBV28 and TRBJ2-3; TRBD1 aligns across 8 bases. This CDR3 comprises 14 residues. In germline, CDR1 is MDHEN, CDR2 SYDVKM. V lost 5 bases to trimming and J lost 6 bases; unmatched junction nucleotides: 7. The CDR3 region is CASSNQGAWDTQYF. The CDR3 bases are TGTGCCAGCAGTAACCAGGGGGCTTGGGATACGCAGTATTTT.